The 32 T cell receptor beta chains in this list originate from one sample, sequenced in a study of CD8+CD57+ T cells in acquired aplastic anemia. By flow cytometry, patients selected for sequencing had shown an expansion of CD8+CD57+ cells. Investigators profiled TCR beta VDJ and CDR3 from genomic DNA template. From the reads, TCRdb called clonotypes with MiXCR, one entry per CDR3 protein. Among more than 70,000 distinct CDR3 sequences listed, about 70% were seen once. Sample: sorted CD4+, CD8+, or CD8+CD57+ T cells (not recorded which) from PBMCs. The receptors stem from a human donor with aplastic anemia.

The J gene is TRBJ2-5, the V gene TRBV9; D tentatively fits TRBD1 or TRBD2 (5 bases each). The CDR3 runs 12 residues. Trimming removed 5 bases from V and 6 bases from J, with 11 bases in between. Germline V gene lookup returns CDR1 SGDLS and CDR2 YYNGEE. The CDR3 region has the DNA TGTGCCAGCAGGGGGACCGATCAGACCCAGTACTTC. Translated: CASRGTDQTQYF.

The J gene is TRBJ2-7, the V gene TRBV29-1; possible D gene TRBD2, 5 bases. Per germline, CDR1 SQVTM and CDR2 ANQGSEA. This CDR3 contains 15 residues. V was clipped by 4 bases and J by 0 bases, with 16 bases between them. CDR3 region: CSVGFGRGSSYEQYF. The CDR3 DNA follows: TGCAGCGTTGGGTTTGGTCGGGGAAGCTCCTACGAGCAGTACTTC.

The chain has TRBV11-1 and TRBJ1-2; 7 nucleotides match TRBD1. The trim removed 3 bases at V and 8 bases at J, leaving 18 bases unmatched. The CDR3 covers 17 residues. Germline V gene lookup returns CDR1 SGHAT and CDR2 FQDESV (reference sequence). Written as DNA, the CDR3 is TGTGCCAGCAGCTTGCCCGAGGGGGCGACTTACCTGAAAGGCTACACCTTC. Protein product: CASSLPEGATYLKGYTF.

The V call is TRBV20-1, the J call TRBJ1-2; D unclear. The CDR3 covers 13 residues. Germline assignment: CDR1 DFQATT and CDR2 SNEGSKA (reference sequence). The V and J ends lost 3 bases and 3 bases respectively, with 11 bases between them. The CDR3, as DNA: TGCAGTGCTAGTAAGGTAGACCACTATGGCTACACCTTC. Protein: CSASKVDHYGYTF.

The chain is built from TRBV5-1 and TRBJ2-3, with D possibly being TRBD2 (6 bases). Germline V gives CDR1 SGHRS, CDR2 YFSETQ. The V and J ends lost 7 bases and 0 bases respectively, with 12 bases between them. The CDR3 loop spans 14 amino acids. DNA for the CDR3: TGCGCCAGCTACGTAGCGGACAGCACAGATACGCAGTATTTT. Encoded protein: CASYVADSTDTQYF.

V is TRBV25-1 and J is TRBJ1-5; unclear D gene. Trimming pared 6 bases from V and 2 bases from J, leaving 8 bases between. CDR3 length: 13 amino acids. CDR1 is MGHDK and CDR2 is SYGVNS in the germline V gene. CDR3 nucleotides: TGTGCCAGCAGCTCTTATGGCAATCAGCCCCAGCATTTT. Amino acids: CASSSYGNQPQHF. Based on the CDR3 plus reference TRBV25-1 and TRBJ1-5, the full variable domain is EADIYQTPRYLVIGTGKKITLECSQTMGHDKMYWYQQDPGMELHLIHYSYGVNSTEKGDLSSESTVSRIRTEHFPLTLESARPSHTSQYLCASSSYGNQPQHFGDGTRLSIL.

DNA of the CDR3: TGTGCCAGTAGGGTGGTGGGGGCGGGGACCTACGAGCAGTACTTC. It is translated as CASRVVGAGTYEQYF. The chain couples TRBV19 to TRBJ2-7; perhaps D is TRBD1 or TRBD2 (6 bases each). Germline V lookup: CDR1 LNHDA, CDR2 SQIVND (reference sequence). Trimming left V 6 bases short and J 2 bases short, with 17 bases between. CDR3 length equals 15 residues.

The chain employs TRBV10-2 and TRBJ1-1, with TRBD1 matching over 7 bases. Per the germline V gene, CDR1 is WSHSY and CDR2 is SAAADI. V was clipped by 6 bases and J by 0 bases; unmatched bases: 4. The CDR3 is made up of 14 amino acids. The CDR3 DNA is TGCGCCAGCAGGAGGGGGCGTCTGAACACTGAAGCTTTCTTT. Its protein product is CASRRGRLNTEAFF.

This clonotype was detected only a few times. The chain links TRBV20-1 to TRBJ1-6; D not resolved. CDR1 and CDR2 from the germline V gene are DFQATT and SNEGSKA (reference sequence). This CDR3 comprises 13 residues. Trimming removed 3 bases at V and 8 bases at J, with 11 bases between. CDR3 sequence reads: CSASEGSYSPLHF. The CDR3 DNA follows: TGCAGTGCTAGTGAGGGAAGCTATTCACCCCTCCACTTT.

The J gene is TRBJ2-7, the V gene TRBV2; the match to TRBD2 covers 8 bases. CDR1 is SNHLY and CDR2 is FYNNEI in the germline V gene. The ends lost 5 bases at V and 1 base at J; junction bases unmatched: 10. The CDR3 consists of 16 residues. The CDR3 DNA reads TGTGCCAGCAGTTACCCCACTAGCGGACCATCCTACGAGCAGTACTTC. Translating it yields CASSYPTSGPSYEQYF.

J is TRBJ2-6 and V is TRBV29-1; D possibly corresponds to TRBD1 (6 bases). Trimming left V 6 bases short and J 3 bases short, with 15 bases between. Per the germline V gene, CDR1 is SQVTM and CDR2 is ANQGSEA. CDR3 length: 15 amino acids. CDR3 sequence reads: CSVADSPDGANVLTF. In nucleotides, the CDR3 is TGCAGCGTCGCGGACAGCCCCGATGGGGCCAACGTCCTGACTTTC.

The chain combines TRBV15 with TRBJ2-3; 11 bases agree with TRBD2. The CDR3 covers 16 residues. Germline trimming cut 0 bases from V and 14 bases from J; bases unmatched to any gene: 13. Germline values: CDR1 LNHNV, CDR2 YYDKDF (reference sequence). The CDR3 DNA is TGTGCCACCAGCAGAGATGACTCTAGCGGGGGGCTGGATCGGTATTTT. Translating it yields CATSRDDSSGGLDRYF.

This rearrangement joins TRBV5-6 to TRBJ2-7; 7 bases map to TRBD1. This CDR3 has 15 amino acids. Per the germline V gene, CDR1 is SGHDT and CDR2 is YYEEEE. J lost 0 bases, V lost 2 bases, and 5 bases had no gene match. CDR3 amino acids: CASSFGTASSYEQYF. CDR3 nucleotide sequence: TGTGCCAGCAGCTTCGGGACAGCAAGCTCCTACGAGCAGTACTTC.

CDR3 region: CASSEDSGLATQYF. CDR3 DNA: TGTGCCAGCAGTGAAGATTCCGGGCTAGCTACGCAGTATTTT. The J gene is TRBJ2-3, the V gene TRBV25-1; the D gene is possibly TRBD2 (5 bases). V was trimmed by 2 bases and J by 8 bases, leaving 14 bases between them. CDR1 is MGHDK, CDR2 SYGVNS, per germline. This CDR3 spans 14 amino acids.

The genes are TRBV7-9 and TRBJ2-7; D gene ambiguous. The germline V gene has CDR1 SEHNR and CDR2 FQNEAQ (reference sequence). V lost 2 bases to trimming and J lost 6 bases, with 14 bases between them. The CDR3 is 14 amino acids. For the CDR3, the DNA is TGTGCCAGCAGCTTATCCCCCATGGGTGCCGAGCAGTACTTC. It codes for CASSLSPMGAEQYF.

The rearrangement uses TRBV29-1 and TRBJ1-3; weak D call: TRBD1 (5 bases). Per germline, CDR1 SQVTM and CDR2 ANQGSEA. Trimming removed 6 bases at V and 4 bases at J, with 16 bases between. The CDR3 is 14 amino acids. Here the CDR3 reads CSVSVWQGGNTIYF. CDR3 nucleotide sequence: TGCAGCGTCTCGGTTTGGCAGGGAGGAAACACCATATATTTT.

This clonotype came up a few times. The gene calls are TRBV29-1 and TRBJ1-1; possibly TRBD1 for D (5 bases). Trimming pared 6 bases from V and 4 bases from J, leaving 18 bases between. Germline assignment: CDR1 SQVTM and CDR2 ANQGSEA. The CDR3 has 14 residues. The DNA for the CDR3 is TGCAGCGTCCTACTCAGGGATGTTGGCACTGAAGCTTTCTTT. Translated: CSVLLRDVGTEAFF. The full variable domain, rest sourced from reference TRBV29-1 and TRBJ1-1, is SAVISQKPSRDICQRGTSLTIQCQVDSQVTMMFWYRQQPGQSLTLIATANQGSEATYESGFVIDKFPISRPNLTFSTLTVSNMSPEDSSIYLCSVLLRDVGTEAFFGQGTRLTVV.

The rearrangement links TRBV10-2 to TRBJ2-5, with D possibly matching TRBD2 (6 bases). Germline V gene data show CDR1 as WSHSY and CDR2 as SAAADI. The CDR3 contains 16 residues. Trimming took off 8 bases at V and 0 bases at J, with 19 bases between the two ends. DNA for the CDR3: TGCGCCAGCGCCCCCTCAGGGACTTACCACCAAGAGACCCAGTACTTC. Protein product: CASAPSGTYHQETQYF.

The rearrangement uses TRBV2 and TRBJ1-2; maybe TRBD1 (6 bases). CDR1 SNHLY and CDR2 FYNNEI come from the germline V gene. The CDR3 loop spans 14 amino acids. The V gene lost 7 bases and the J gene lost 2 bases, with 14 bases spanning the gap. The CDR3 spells CASTRTANNYGYTF. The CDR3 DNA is TGTGCCAGCACTCGGACAGCGAACAACTATGGCTACACCTTC.

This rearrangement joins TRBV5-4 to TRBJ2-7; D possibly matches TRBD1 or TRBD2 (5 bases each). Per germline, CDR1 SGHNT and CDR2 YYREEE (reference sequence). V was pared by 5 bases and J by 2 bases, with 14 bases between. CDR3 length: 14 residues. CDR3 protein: CASSSPGPPYEQYF. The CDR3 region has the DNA TGTGCCAGCAGTTCACCGGGACCCCCCTACGAGCAGTACTTC.

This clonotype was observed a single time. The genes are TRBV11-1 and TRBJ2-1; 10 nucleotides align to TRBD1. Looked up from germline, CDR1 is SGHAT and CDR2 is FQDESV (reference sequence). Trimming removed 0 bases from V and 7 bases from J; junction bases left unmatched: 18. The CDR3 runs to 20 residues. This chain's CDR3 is CASSLAPGQGSDTSGNEQFF. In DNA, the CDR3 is TGTGCCAGCAGCTTAGCCCCGGGACAGGGGTCCGACACCAGTGGTAATGAGCAGTTCTTC.

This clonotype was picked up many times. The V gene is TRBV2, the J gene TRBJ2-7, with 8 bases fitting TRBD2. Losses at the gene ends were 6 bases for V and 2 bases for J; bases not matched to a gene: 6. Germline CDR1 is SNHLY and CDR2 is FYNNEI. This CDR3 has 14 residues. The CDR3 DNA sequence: TGTGCCAGCAGGGGCGAAGCGGGAGCCTACGAGCAGTACTTC. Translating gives CASRGEAGAYEQYF.

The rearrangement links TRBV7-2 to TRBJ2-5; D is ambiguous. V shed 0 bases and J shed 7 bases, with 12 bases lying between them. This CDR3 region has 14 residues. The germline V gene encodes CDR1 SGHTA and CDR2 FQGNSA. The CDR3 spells CASSLANGDGTQYF. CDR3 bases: TGTGCCAGCAGCTTAGCAAACGGAGACGGGACCCAGTACTTC.

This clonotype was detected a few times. The chain's CDR3 is CASSLAGLEQYF. For the CDR3, the DNA is TGTGCCAGCAGCTTAGCGGGTCTGGAGCAGTACTTC. The chain joins TRBV7-8 to TRBJ2-7; D remains unclear. V was cut by 0 bases and J by 7 bases, with 7 bases left in between. Germline-derived CDR1 and CDR2 are SGHVS and FQNEAQ. CDR3 size: 12 residues.

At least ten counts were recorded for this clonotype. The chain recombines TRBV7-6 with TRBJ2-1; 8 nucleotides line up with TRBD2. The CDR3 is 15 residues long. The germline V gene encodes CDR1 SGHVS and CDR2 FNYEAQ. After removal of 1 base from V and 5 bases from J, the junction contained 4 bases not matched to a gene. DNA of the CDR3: TGTGCCAGCAGCTTAGAAGCGGGAGATAACAATGAGCAGTTCTTC. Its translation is CASSLEAGDNNEQFF.

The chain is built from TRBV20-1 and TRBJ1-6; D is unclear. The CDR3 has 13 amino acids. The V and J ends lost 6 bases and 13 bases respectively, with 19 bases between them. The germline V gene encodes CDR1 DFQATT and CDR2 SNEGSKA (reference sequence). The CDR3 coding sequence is TGCAGTGCAGGGTTCTCCTATAATCCGCCCCTCCACTTT. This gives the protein CSAGFSYNPPLHF.

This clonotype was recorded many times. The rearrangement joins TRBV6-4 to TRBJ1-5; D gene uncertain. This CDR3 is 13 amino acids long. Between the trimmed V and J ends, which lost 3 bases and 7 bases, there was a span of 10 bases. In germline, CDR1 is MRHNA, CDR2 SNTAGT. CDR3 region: CASSEALGQPQHF. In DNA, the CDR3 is TGTGCCAGCAGTGAGGCGTTGGGGCAGCCCCAGCATTTT.

The CDR3 loop is CASSLVSGSDGYTF. CDR3 DNA: TGTGCCAGCAGCTTAGTGAGCGGCTCCGATGGCTACACCTTC. J is TRBJ1-2 and V is TRBV7-6; D gene ambiguous. The CDR3 is made up of 14 amino acids. V was trimmed by 1 base and J by 6 bases, leaving 12 bases between them. Germline-derived CDR1 and CDR2 are SGHVS and FNYEAQ.

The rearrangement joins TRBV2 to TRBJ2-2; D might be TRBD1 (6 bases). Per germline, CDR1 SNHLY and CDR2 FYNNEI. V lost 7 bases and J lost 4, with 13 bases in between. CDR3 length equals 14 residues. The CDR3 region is CASNDRRGTGELFF. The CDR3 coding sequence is TGTGCCAGCAACGACAGGAGAGGCACCGGGGAGCTGTTTTTT.

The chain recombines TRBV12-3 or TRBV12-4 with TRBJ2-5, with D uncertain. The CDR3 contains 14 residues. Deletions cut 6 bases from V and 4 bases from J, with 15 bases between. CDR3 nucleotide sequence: TGTGCCAGCAGCCCAGGACGGGCCGCAGAGACCCAGTACTTC. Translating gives CASSPGRAAETQYF.

The CDR3 region is CASSIDGEAKKLFF. CDR3 nucleotide sequence: TGTGCCAGTAGTATAGACGGCGAAGCGAAAAAACTGTTTTTT. This chain links TRBV19 with TRBJ1-4; no clear D gene. CDR1 is LNHDA and CDR2 is SQIVND in the germline V gene (reference sequence). The CDR3 has 14 residues. V lost 0 bases to trimming and J lost 9 bases, with 11 bases between them. The variable domain in full, with the rest retrieved from reference TRBV19 and TRBJ1-4, is DGGITQSPKYLFRKEGQNVTLSCEQNLNHDAMYWYRQDPGQGLRLIYYSQIVNDFQKGDIAEGYSVSREKKESFPLTVTSAQKNPTAFYLCASSIDGEAKKLFFGSGTQLSVL.

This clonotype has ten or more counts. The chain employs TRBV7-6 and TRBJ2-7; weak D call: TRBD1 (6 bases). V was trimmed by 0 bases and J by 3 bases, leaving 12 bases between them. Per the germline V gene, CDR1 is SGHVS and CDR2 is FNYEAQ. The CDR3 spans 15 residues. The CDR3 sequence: CASSLAADRYYEQYF. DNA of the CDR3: TGTGCCAGCAGCTTAGCTGCGGACAGATACTACGAGCAGTACTTC.